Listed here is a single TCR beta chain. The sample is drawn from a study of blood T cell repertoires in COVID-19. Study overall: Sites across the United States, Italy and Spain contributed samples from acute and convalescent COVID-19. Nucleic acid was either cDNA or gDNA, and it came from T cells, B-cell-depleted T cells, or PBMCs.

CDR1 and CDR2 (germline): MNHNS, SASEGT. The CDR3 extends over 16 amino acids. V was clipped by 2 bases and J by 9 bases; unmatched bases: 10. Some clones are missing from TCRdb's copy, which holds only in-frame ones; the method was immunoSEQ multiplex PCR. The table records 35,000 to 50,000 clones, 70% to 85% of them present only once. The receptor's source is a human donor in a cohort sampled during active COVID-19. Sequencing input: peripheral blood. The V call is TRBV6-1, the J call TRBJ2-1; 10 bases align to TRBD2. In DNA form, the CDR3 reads TGTGCCAGCAGTGAAAGGGGAGCGGGGGGGCTCATTGAGCAGTTCTTC. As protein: CASSERGAGGLIEQFF.